This T cell receptor (beta chain) was profiled in a study of T-cell memory formation after mild COVID-19. Across the whole study: TCR clusters mostly belonged to single donors.

General observations from the study: Pre-infection memory contained some responding clones, which suggested that cross-reactive memory had joined. CD4+ contracting clones lay mainly in CM and EM, CD8+ ones in EMRA. Second-wave clones with a day 37 peak had unconfirmed SARS-CoV-2 specificity.

The count of this clonotype is one. Its specificity is unknown. One entry per CDR3 protein, called by TCRdb with MiXCR from the 5' RACE reads. This sample yields around 450,000 distinct CDR3 sequences, of which 20% to 30% are seen a single time; 8.8% belongs to the top ten. The length of the CDR3 is 14 residues. Germline CDR1 LNHDA, CDR2 SQIVND (reference sequence). V was pared by 2 bases and J by 8 bases, with 15 bases between. Input material: PBMCs or a T cell subset sorted from them (not recorded which). This TCR was sampled from an adult woman who had mild COVID-19 (a few samples of this study predate the infection). Cell type and time point are not known. This chain joins TRBV19 and TRBJ1-2; D is unclear. CDR3: CASSIRQPKEGYTF. The CDR3 region has the DNA TGTGCCAGTAGTATACGCCAGCCCAAGGAAGGCTACACCTTC.